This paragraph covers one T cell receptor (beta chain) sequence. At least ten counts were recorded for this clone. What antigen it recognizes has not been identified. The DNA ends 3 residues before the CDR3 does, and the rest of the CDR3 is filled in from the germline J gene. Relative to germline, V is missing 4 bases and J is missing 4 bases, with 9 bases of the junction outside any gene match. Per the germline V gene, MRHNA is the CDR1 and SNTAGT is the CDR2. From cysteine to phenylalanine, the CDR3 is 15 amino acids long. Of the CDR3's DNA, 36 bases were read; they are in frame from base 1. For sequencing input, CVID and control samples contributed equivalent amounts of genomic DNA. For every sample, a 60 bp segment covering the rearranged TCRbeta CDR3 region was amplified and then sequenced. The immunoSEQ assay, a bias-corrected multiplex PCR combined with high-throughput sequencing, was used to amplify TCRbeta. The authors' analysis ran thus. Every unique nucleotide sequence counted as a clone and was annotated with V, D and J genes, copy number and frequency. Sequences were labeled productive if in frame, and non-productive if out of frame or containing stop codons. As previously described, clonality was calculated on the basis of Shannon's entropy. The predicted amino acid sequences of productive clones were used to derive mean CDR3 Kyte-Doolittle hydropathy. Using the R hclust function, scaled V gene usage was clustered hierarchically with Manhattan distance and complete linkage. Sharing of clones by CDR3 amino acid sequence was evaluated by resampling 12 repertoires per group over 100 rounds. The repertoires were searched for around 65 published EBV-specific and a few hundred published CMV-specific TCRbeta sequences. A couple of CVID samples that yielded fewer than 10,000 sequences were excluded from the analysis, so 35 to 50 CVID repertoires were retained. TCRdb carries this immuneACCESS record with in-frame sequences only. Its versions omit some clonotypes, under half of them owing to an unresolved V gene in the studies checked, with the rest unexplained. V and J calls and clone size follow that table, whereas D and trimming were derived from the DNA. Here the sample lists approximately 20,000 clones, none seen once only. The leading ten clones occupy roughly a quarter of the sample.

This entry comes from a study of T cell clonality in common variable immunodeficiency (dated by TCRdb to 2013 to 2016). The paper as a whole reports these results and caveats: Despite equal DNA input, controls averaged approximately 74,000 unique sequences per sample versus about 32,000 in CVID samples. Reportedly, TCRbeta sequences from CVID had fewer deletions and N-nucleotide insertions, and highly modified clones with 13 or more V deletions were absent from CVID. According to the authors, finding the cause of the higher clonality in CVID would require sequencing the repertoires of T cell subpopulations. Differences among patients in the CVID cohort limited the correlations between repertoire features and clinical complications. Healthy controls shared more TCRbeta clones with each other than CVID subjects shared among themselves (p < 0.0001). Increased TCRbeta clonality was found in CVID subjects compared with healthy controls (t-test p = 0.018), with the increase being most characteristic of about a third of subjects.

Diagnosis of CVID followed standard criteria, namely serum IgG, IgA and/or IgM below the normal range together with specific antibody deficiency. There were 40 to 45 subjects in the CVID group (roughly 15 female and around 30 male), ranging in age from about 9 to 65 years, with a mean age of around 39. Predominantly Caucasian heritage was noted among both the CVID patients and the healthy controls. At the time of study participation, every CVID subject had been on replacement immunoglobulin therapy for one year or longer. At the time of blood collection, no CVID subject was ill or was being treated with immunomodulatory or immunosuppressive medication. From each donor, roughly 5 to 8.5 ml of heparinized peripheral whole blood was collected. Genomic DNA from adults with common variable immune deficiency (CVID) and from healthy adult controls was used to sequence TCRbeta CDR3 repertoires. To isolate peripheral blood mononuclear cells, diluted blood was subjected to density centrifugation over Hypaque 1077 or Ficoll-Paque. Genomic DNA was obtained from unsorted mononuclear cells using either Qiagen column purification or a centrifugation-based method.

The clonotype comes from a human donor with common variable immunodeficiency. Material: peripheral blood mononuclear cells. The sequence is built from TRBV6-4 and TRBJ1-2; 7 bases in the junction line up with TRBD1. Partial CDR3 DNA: TGTGCCAGCAGTGCCACAGGGGAGGGAAGCTATGGC. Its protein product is CASSATGEGSYG. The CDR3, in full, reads CASSATGEGSYGYTF.